Included here is one T cell receptor (beta chain) sequence, with context. Profiling relied on immunoSEQ multiplex PCR, and the TCRdb table lists in-frame clones only, not all of them. The sample includes hundreds of thousands of clones, around 87% of them seen just once. This entry belongs to a study of shared T cell receptors in the human thymus. This CDR3 has 15 amino acids. These records were also assigned to another study, of human thymus T cells. That work contributes: Donors consisted of healthy Finnish infants (having corrective surgery for congenital heart defects). During corrective heart surgery, resections were taken, and the thymus tissue came from them. Thymic and blood repertoires seemed to show skewed V and J gene use. There were highly overlapping thymic repertoires among unrelated individuals, as related research reported.

The source of this sequence is a boy younger than two with a congenital heart defect. The rearrangement joins TRBV21-1 to TRBJ2-1; the table's TRBD1 call for D was not verified on the DNA. TRBV21-1 is termed a pseudogene. The sample consisted of thymocytes. CDR3 bases: TGTGCCAGCAATCTTGGGGACAGGGTTTGGTATGAGCAGTTCTTC. This gives the protein CASNLGDRVWYEQFF.